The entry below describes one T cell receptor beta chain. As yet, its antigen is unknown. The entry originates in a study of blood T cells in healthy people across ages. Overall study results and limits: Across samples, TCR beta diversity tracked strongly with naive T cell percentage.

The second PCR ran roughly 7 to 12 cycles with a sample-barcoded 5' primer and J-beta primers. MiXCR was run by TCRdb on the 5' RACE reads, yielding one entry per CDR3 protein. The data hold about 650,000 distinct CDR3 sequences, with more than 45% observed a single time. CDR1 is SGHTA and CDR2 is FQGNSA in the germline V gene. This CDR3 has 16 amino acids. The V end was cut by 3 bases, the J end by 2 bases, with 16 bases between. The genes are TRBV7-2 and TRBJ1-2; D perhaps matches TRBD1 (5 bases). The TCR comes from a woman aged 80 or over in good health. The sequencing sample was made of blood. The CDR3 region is CASSLTGTIVNYGYTF. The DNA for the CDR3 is TGTGCCAGCAGCTTGACCGGGACGATTGTGAACTATGGCTACACCTTC.